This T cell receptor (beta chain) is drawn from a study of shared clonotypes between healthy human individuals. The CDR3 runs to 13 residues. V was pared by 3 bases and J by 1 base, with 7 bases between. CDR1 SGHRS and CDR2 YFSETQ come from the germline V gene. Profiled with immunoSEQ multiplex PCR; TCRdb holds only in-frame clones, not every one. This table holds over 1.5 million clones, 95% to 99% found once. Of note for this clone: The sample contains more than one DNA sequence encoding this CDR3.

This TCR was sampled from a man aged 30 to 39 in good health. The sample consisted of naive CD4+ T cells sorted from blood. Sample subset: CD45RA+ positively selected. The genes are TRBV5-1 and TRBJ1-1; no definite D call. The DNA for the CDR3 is TGCGCCAGCAGCTCGGACGGGAACACTGAAGCTTTCTTT. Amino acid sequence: CASSSDGNTEAFF.